This record looks at one T cell receptor (beta chain) sequence and its context. Assay used: immunoSEQ multiplex PCR; TCRdb lists only in-frame clones, some missing. The sample shows hundreds of thousands of clones, approximately 85% of them seen only once. This entry comes from a study of blood T cell repertoires in COVID-19. Study information: The United States, Italy and Spain provided the acute and convalescent COVID-19 samples. The analysed material was cDNA or gDNA that came from T cells, B-cell-depleted T cells, or PBMCs.

Participant age was about 18 to 100 years, and participants resided in fewer than 30 US areas. Recovery meant two consecutive negative NP/OP PCR tests, professional clearance, or resolved symptoms. The V and J ends lost 5 bases and 8 bases respectively, with 9 bases between them. The CDR3 spans 12 residues. CDR1 and CDR2 (germline): MNHNS, SASEGT. Sequenced sample: PBMCs or T cells enriched from blood (not recorded which). This receptor was taken from a man aged 25-45 years who had recovered from COVID-19. The gene calls are TRBV6-1 and TRBJ1-4; no reliable D call. The CDR3 DNA is TGTGCCAGCAGTTCCCGTTCGGAAAAACTGTTTTTT. Its protein product is CASSSRSEKLFF.